The T cell receptor beta chain described here comes from a study of blood T cell repertoires in COVID-19 (dated by TCRdb to 2018 to 2021). Some background on the complete study: The collaborator samples originated in the United States, Italy and Spain and spanned the acute and convalescent phases of COVID-19. The material from the prospective study consisted of cDNA or gDNA derived from T cells, B-cell-depleted T cells, or PBMCs. Deeply sampled blood TCRbeta repertoires from subjects exposed to, actively infected with, or recovered from COVID-19 were included in the dataset. The repertoires were made available in a free public database intended to serve as a resource for research on the immune response to SARS-CoV-2. Samples were obtained from the ongoing ImmuneRACE study (first 160 participants) and from 1,254 subjects provided by 6 global collaborators. Nearly every sample came with metadata listing a de-identified subject ID, COVID-19 status, age in years and sex. HLA class I and class II types, where available, came from metadata supplied by the sample provider rather than from assay-based typing.

Only one count was recorded for this clone. Its antigen remains undetermined. Per-nucleotide qualities are absent, and no much larger clonotype sits a single base away. TCRbeta CDR3 regions were amplified from genomic DNA using the immunoSEQ Assay, a bias-controlled multiplex PCR. The original methods were these. The number of nucleated cells in each sample was estimated by amplification of reference gene primers within the assay. To quantify the absolute abundance of each unique TCRbeta CDR3 rearrangement, sequence reads were collapsed and filtered. For each sample, productive Simpson clonality was calculated as the square root of Simpson's diversity index across productive rearrangements. TCRdb provides this immuneACCESS table in a form limited to in-frame rearrangements. Some clones are lacking; in checked studies, under half of them reflect an unresolved V gene, and why the rest are absent is not known. D and trimming come from the DNA, and the V and J calls and clone size come from that table. This sample lists about 200,000 clones; 75% to 85% were detected once. The leading ten clones occupy around 8% of the sample.

The cysteine opens and the phenylalanine closes a CDR3 of 16 amino acids. Only the CDR3 region is kept as DNA, spanning 48 bases read in frame from base 1. The germline V gene specifies SGHTA as CDR1 and FQGNSA as CDR2. V drops 2 bases and J drops 2 bases, leaving 14 bases in between. In Seattle, one collaborating source enrolled patients while the infection was active and tracked those patients longitudinally over the course of disease. Whole blood was collected in K2EDTA tubes by collaborating institutions according to the institutions' own protocols. Collaborator samples were shipped for TCRbeta analysis as frozen whole blood, isolated PBMCs, or DNA extracted from either sample type. What the research found in general, with its limitations: Clinical and demographic metadata were provided uncurated, with the amount varying by source and participant.

The chain couples TRBV7-2 to TRBJ2-3, with a tentative D gene TRBD2 over 6 matching bases. This clonotype was sampled from an elderly woman with COVID-19, enrolled during active disease. Source material: peripheral blood. The sequence in DNA is TGTGCCAGCAGCTTACTCGGGGGACCTAACACAGATACGCAGTATTTT. Its product reads: CASSLLGGPNTDTQYF.